This T cell receptor beta chain was sequenced in a study of cytomegalovirus exposure and HLA in healthy donors (dated by TCRdb to between 2016 and 2019). For context, the study as a whole: An earlier analysis of approximately 590 of the donors reported approximately 270 Gb of sequence data and 117 million unique TCR beta sequences from 150 million to 200 million T cells. An early release that covered some 630 HLA-typed donors contained about 290 gigabases of sequencing data and around 80 million unique TCR sequences. Of the approximately 400 genotyped donors, about 80% fell in the genetic ancestry cluster associated with self-reported Caucasian donors. The study aimed to test whether cataloging public T cell receptors could reveal signatures of past pathogen exposure. The study profiled the T cell repertoires of around 700 subjects by immunosequencing and related them to cytomegalovirus serostatus. Besides the first cohort of 666 subjects, a separate validation cohort made up of 90 to 150 different subjects was used. To predict cytomegalovirus infection status, the study brought together high-throughput TCR immunosequencing, statistical association of individual TCRs with disease status, and machine learning. To study patterns of TCR occurrence, a later analysis re-analyzed previously published TCR beta repertoires from 650 to 750 donors and added high-resolution HLA genotyping. Rather than using new phenotypic data, the later analysis identified candidate immune exposures from TCR beta sequences and from how often those sequences occurred across donors. In an earlier analysis of roughly 580 of the donors, high-throughput TCR beta sequencing was used to judge whether each TCR beta V gene segment behaved as functional or pseudogenic. Alongside the repertoire data, information on donor age, sex, ethnicity and CMV serostatus was compiled. In a later genetic analysis, genome-wide SNP genotypes for about three fifths of the roughly 670 donors were used, and that subset was treated as a discovery cohort. Every discovery cohort repertoire had been produced on one sequencing platform. Class I and class II HLA loci were covered by the typing at four-digit resolution. The number of donors typed differed by locus, with 629-630 for A, B, C, DRB1 and DQB1, around 500 for DQA1, 600 to 610 for DPA1, and some 450 for DPB1. Roughly five DR-DQ haplotypes were handled as single units for association and clustering because linkage in the cohort was strong. On average, roughly 250,000 unique TCR beta nucleotide sequences were sequenced per donor among a few hundred genotyped donors of the cohort, with roughly 20% of those sequences being non-productive. Findings and caveats that apply to the study as a whole: Broadly in line with IMGT annotations, most TCR beta V segments showed up in productive rearrangements about 90% or about 30% of the time in an earlier analysis of a few hundred of the donors. Presence/absence analyses assumed roughly uniform sequencing depth across donors, an assumption that may not hold. In a later analysis, several top co-occurrence clusters were reported to appear linked to parvovirus B19, influenza, CMV and Epstein-Barr virus. When HLA alleles, especially DR and DQ, strongly co-occurred, attributing TCR associations to individual alleles was difficult. Only TCR beta chains were sequenced in this cohort, and the absence of alpha or paired-chain data limited detectable features. In vitro tests confirmed that three of the cytomegalovirus-associated TCR beta chains recognize cytomegalovirus antigens. The authors suggested that the approach could potentially be generalized to other disease states and immunological phenotypes. Most TCR sequences were observed very rarely across donors, whereas some public TCRs were present in many individuals. Most CMV-associated TCR beta chains appeared to be HLA-restricted in a later analysis, and the HLA associations seemed to be driven largely by CMV exposure. A further reported finding was that TCR beta sequences accurately predicted the HLA-A and HLA-B alleles for most subjects in the first cohort. CMV serostatus was the only immune exposure information available for the cohort. Specific HLA alleles were associated with 15,000 to 20,000 TCR beta sequences at a false discovery rate of 0.05 in a later analysis. In the study, approximately 160 TCR beta chains were listed as associated with cytomegalovirus. Because some donors lacked HLA typing at each locus, the association tests relied only on the typed subset. Linkage disequilibrium might explain the correlated functional status among segregating V segments, but an unknown experimental factor could not be excluded. A cluster of highly shared sequence variants was judged likely to be a technical artifact of the sequencing pipeline. An association between a missense DCLRE1C variant and V-gene and J-gene trimming of TCR beta chains was found in a later genetic analysis and replicated in an independent cohort. In a later analysis, HLA-associated TCR beta chains were found to be more clonally expanded and to have lower generation probabilities than equally common non-associated chains. Because counts were too low, 15 to 20 rarely observed V segments, including chromosome 9 orphons, were excluded from the earlier analysis of 587 of the donors. In a later analysis, TCR association rates were found to vary across HLA loci, with the most associated TCRs seen for DRB1 alleles and the fewest for HLA-C alleles. Cytomegalovirus status was reported to be diagnosed by the classifier with high specificity and sensitivity in both the original and validation cohorts. In a later genetic analysis, fewer N-insertions in productive TCRs were reported among donors in an Asian-associated ancestry cluster than the roughly 640-donor mean. Because the 87-base-pair reads could not distinguish some IMGT-functional V segments, including TRBV6-2 and TRBV6-3, those segments were excluded.

Libraries were made using the immunoSEQ multiplex PCR assay. For the multiplex PCR, a mixture combining 60 forward primers for TCR Vbeta segments and 13 reverse primers for TCR Jbeta segments was used. The CDR3 region of rearranged TCR beta genes was amplified from genomic DNA by a multiplex PCR assay. The Illumina HiSeq System was used to sequence the amplified TCR beta libraries as 87-base-pair reads. The study's own analysis went as follows. A later analysis tallied 75 million to 85 million unique TCR beta chains across the 610 or so repertoires, and some 10 million of those chains were shared by two or more donors. Raw reads were error-corrected and collapsed into unique sequences by a nearest-neighbor algorithm in which closely related sequences were merged to remove PCR and sequencing errors. Alignment of CDR3 sequences to IMGT reference sequences was used to assign V, D and J gene segments. Each retained sequence needed at least a six-nucleotide match to both a V gene segment and a J gene segment. Rearrangements were classified as productive when the CDR3 lacked stop codons and remained in frame with V and J, and all other rearrangements were classified as non-productive. Following IMGT convention, CDR3 was defined as the stretch from the second conserved V-encoded cysteine to the conserved J-encoded phenylalanine. Sequences without an unambiguous match to a single V gene segment were excluded from the earlier analysis of 450 to 750 of the donors. In an earlier analysis of about 590 of the donors, a V segment was called functional when productive rearrangements were above 56.7%, and segregating when the standard deviation between donors exceeded 5%. A statistical classification framework was built for diagnosing cytomegalovirus status from the catalog of TCR beta chain sequences. In a later analysis, V and J genes were assigned by comparing TCR nucleotide sequences against IMGT/GENE-DB human TR gene sequences. In a later analysis, CDR3 sequences and most-parsimonious VDJ recombination scenarios were assigned using the TCRdist pipeline. In a later analysis, every TCR beta chain was defined by the combination of its CDR3 amino acid sequence and its V-gene family, and reads without a unique V-gene family were dropped. As a way to deal with suspected cross-contamination and a sequencing artifact, a later analysis dropped 500 to 700 nucleotide sequences that were highly shared and had low generation probability. In a later analysis, a clonal expansion index for each public chain was calculated from normalized within-repertoire ranks of inferred template counts. In a later analysis, generation probabilities were computed with a VDJ recombination model fitted to out-of-frame rearrangements, and the resulting probabilities were checked against IGoR. In a later analysis, hypergeometric tests were used to score TCR-TCR, TCR-HLA and TCR-CMV co-occurrence, with a repertoire-size bias correction applied to TCR pairs. In a later analysis, false discovery rates were estimated by permuting HLA or CMV assignments 20 times. In a later analysis, co-occurring TCRs were grouped using DBSCAN, with TCRdist sequence similarity added in when clustering inside HLA-allele-positive subsets. For co-occurrence clustering, repertoires with fewer than 30,000 or more than 120,000 public chains were excluded, along with five repertoires with anomalous nucleotide sharing. As stored in TCRdb, this immuneACCESS dataset retains in-frame rearrangements with V and J assigned. A fraction of the clones does not appear; measured against another copy, unresolved V genes explain less than half of the discrepancy, and the remainder lacks a known reason. That table is the source of V, J and clone size, and D and trimming were worked out from the DNA. The sample includes about 180,000 clones, with roughly 77% observed a single time. Together, the top ten hold 2% to 2.5% of the sample.

V is trimmed back by 5 bases and J by 5 bases, and the junction contains 7 bases that no gene match accounts for. Measured from the cysteine to the phenylalanine, the CDR3 is 16 residues long. Only the CDR3 DNA stays, 48 bases, in frame from base 1. Looking up the germline V gene yields CDR1 SGHNT and CDR2 YENEEA. For this clone: It lacks a known antigen. No much larger clone is present one base from it, and per-base qualities are unavailable.

The cohort comprised 550 to 700 healthy bone marrow donors. At the time of sampling, all cohort members were nominally healthy, though unrecorded immune exposures were likely present. The donor was CMV seropositive and was included in the group of 250 to 300 seropositive cohort members. A peripheral blood sample was collected from each donor, and TCR beta sequencing was performed on peripheral blood mononuclear cells. The Qiagen DNeasy Blood Extraction Kit was used to extract genomic DNA from the blood cell samples. Sequenced sample: PBMCs. Recombination connected TRBV11-3 to TRBJ2-3; 13 bases in the junction line up with TRBD2. This TCR was recovered from a woman between 25 and 40 years old in good health and CMV-seropositive. The CDR3 protein: CASSGGTSGDQDTQYF. The sequence in DNA is TGTGCCAGCAGCGGAGGGACTAGCGGGGACCAAGATACGCAGTATTTT.